This T cell receptor beta chain was profiled in a study of beta chain features in type 1 diabetes. This clone has a handful of counts. Germline V lookup: CDR1 SNHLY, CDR2 FYNNEI. The CDR3 contains 11 residues. Between the trimmed V and J ends, which lost 4 bases and 13 bases, there was a span of 11 bases. Expressed TCRB transcripts were sequenced after all isolated RNA was converted to cDNA. Mean read depth for naive, central memory and regulatory T cell samples was several million reads. Clones were sequenced by immunoSEQ multiplex PCR, and TCRdb holds only the in-frame ones, with some missing. The sample has about 470,000 clones, over 25% seen once; the top ten hold roughly 0.066%.

Source material: naive CD4+ T cells from blood. This chain links TRBV2 with TRBJ2-1, with D unclear. The sequence derives from a young man in good health. The CDR3 loop is CASSVAVSQFF. CDR3 bases: TGTGCCAGCAGTGTGGCAGTTAGTCAGTTCTTC.